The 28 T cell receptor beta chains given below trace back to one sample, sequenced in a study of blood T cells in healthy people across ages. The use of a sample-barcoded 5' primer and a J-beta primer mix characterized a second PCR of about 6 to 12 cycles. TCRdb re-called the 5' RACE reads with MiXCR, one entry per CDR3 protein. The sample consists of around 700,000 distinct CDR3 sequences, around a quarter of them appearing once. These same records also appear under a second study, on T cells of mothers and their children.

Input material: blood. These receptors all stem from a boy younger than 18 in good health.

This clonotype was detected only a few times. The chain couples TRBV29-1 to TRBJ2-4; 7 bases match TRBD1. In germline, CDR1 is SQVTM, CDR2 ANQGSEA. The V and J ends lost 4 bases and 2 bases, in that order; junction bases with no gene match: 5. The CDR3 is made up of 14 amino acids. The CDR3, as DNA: TGCAGCGTTGTAGGGGGCCGGTCCAAAAACATTCAGTACTTC. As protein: CSVVGGRSKNIQYF.

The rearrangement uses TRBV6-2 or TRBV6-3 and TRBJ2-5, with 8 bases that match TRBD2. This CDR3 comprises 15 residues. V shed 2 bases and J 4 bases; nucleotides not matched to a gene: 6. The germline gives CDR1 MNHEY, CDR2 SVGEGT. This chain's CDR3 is CASSYLGTRGETQYF. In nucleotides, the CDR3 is TGTGCCAGCAGTTACCTCGGGACTAGAGGAGAGACCCAGTACTTC.

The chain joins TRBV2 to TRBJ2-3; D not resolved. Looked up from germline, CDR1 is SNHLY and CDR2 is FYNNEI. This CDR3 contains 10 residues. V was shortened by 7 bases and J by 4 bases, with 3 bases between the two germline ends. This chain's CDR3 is CASIADTQYF. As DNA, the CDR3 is TGTGCCAGCATCGCAGATACGCAGTATTTT. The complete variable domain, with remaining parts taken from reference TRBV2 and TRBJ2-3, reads EPEVTQTPSHQVTQMGQEVILRCVPISNHLYFYWYRQILGQKVEFLVSFYNNEISEKSEIFDDQFSVERPDGSNFTLKIRSTKLEDSAMYFCASIADTQYFGPGTRLTVL.

For the CDR3, the DNA is TGTGCCAGCAGTGAGAGTACACCGAGCTCCTACAATGAGCAGTTCTTC. Its translation is CASSESTPSSYNEQFF. This chain joins TRBV25-1 and TRBJ2-1; D call uncertain. Trimming pared 3 bases from V and 0 bases from J, leaving 12 bases between. The CDR3 length is 16 residues. Germline V gene data show CDR1 as MGHDK and CDR2 as SYGVNS.

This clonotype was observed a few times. The CDR3 loop reads CASSPKAAEYNQPQHF. CDR3 DNA sequence: TGTGCCAGCAGTCCCAAGGCGGCAGAATACAATCAGCCCCAGCATTTT. J is TRBJ1-5 and V is TRBV12-3 or TRBV12-4; no reliable D call. This CDR3 spans 16 amino acids. The V gene lost 5 bases and the J gene lost 3 bases, with 17 bases spanning the gap.

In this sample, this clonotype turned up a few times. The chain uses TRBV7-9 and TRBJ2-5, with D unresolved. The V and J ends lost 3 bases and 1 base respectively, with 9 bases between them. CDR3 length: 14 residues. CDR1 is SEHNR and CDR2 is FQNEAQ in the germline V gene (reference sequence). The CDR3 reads CASSFGVLQETQYF. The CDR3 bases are TGTGCCAGCAGCTTTGGGGTTCTCCAAGAGACCCAGTACTTC.

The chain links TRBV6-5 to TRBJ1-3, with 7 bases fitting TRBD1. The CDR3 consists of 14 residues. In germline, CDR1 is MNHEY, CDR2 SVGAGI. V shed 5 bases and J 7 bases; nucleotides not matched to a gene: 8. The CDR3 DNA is TGTGCCAGCAGTGCCCTACAGGGGTGGAACACCATATATTTT. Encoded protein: CASSALQGWNTIYF.

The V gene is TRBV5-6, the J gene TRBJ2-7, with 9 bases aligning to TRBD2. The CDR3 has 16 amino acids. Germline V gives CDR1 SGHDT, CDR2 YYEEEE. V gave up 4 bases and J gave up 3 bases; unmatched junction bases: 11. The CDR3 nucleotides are TGTGCCAGCAGCGGAGAGGTAGCGGGAGTTAACTACGAGCAGTACTTC. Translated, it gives CASSGEVAGVNYEQYF.

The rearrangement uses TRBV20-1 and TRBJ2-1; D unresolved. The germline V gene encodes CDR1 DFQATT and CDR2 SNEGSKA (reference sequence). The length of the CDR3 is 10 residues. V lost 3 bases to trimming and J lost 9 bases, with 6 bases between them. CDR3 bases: TGCAGTGCTAGTTGGGGTGAGCAGTTCTTC. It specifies CSASWGEQFF.

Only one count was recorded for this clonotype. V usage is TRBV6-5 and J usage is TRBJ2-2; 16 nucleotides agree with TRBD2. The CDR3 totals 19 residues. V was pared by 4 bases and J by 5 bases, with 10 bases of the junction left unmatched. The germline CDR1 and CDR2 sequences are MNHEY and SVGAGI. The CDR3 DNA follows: TGTGCCAGCAGTTCCCTGGGACTAGCGGGAGGGCCTAGGACCGGGGAGCTGTTTTTT. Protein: CASSSLGLAGGPRTGELFF.

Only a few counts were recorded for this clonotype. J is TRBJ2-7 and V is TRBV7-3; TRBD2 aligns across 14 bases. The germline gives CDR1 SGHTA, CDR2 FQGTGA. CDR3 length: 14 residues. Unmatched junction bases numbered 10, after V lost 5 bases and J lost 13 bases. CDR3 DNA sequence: TGTGCCAGCAGCCCTGGGACTAGCGGGAGCCCCTATTACTTC. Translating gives CASSPGTSGSPYYF.

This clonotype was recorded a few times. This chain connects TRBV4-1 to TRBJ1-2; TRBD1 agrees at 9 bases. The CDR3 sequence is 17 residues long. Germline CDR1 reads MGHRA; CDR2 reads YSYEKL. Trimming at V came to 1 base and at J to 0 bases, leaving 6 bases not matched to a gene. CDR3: CASSQVSGQGTNYGYTF. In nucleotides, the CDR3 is TGCGCCAGCAGCCAAGTTTCCGGACAGGGGACTAACTATGGCTACACCTTC.

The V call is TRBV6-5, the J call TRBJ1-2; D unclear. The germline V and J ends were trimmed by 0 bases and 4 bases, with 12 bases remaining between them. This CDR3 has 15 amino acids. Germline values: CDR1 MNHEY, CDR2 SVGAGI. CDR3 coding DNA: TGTGCCAGCAGTTACTCTACCAGGATTTTCTATGGCTACACCTTC. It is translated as CASSYSTRIFYGYTF.

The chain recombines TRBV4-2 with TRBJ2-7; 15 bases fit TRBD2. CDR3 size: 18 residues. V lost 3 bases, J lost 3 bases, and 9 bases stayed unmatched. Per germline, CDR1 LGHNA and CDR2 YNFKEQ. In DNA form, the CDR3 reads TGTGCCAGCAGCCAGGACCCCGGGACTAGCGGGGGGTACTACGAGCAGTACTTC. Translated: CASSQDPGTSGGYYEQYF.

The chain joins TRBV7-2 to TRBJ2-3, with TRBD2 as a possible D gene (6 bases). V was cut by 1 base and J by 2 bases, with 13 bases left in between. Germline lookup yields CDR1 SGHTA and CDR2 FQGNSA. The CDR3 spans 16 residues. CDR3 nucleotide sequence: TGTGCCAGCAGCTTAGGAGGCGGGGTCCTCACAGATACGCAGTATTTT. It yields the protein CASSLGGGVLTDTQYF. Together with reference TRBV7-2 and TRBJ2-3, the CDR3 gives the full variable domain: GAGVSQSPSNKVTEKGKDVELRCDPISGHTALYWYRQSLGQGLEFLIYFQGNSAPDKSGLPSDRFSAERTGGSVSTLTIQRTQQEDSAVYLCASSLGGGVLTDTQYFGPGTRLTVL.

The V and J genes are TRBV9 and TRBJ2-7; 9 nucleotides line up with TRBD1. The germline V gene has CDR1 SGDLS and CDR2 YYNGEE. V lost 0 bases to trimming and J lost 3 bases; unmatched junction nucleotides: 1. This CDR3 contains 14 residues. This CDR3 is CASSVGDRDYEQYF. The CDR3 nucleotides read TGTGCCAGCAGCGTAGGGGACAGGGACTACGAGCAGTACTTC.

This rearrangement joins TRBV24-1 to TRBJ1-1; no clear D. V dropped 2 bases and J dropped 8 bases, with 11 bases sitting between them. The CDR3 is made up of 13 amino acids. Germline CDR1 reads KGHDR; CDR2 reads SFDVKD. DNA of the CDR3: TGTGCCACCAGTGATTCGGACGGACCAGAAGCTTTCTTT. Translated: CATSDSDGPEAFF.

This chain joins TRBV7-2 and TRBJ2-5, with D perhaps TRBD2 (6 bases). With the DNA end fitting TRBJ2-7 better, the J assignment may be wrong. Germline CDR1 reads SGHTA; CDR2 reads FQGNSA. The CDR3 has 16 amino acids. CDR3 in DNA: TGTGCCAGCAGCCCCGGCGGGGCAATATGGACCTACGAGCAGTACTTC. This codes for CASSPGGAIWTYEQYF.

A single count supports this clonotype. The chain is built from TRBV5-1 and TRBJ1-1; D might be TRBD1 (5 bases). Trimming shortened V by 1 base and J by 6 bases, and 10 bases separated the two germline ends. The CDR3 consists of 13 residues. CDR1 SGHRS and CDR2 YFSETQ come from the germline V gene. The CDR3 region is CASSLWTSSEAFF. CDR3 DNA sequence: TGCGCCAGCAGCTTGTGGACAAGTTCTGAAGCTTTCTTT. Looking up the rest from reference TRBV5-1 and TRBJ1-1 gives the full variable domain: KAGVTQTPRYLIKTRGQQVTLSCSPISGHRSVSWYQQTPGQGLQFLFEYFSETQRNKGNFPGRFSGRQFSNSRSEMNVSTLELGDSALYLCASSLWTSSEAFFGQGTRLTVV.

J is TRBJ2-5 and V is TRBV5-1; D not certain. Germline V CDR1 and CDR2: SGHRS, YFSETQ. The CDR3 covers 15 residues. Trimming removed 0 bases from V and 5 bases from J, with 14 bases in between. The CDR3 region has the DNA TGCGCCAGCAGCTTGGCCGTCTTGGTTAGGGAGACCCAGTACTTC. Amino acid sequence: CASSLAVLVRETQYF.

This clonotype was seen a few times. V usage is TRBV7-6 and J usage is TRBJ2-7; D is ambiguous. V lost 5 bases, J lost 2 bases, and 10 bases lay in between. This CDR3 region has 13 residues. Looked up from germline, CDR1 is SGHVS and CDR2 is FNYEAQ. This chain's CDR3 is CASSPAATYEQYF. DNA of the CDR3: TGTGCCAGCAGCCCCGCGGCAACCTACGAGCAGTACTTC.

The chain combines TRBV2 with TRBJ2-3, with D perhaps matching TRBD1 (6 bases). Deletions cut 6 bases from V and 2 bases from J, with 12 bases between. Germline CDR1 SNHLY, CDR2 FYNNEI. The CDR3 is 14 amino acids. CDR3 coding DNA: TGTGCCAGCAGACTAGGGGGACCCACAGATACGCAGTATTTT. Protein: CASRLGGPTDTQYF.

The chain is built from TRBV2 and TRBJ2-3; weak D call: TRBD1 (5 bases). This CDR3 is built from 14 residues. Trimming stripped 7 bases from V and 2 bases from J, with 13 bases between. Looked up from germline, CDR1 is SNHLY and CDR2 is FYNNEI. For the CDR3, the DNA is TGTGCCAGCAAGGTGAACAGGCCCACAGATACGCAGTATTTT. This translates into CASKVNRPTDTQYF.

CDR3 region: CASRQGGEDNSPLHF. The DNA for the CDR3 is TGTGCCAGCAGGCAGGGAGGGGAAGATAATTCACCCCTCCACTTT. The gene calls are TRBV7-9 and TRBJ1-6, with D perhaps TRBD1 (5 bases). Trimming shortened V by 6 bases and J by 5 bases, and 14 bases separated the two germline ends. The germline CDR1 and CDR2 sequences are SEHNR and FQNEAQ (reference sequence). The CDR3 has 15 amino acids.

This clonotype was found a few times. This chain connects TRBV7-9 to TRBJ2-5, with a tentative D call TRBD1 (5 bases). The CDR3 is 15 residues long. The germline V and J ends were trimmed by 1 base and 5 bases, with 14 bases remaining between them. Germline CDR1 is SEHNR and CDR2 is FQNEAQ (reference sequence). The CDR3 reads CASSLVGETTETQYF. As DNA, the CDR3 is TGTGCCAGCAGCTTAGTAGGGGAAACGACGGAGACCCAGTACTTC.

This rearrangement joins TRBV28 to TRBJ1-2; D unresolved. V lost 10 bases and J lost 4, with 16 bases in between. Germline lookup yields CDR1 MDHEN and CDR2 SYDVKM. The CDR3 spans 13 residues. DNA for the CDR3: TGTGCCATCCAATTTGGGTCTAGCTATGGCTACACCTTC. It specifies CAIQFGSSYGYTF.

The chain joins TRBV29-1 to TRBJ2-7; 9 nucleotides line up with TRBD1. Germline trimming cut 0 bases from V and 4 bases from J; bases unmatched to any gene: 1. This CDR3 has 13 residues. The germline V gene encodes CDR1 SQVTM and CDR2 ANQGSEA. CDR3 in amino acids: CSVEEGQGYEQYF. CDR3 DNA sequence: TGCAGCGTTGAAGAAGGACAGGGGTACGAGCAGTACTTC.

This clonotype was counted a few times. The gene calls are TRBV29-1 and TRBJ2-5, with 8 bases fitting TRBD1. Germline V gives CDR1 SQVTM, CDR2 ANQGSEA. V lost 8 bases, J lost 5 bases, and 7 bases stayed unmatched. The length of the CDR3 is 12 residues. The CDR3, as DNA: TGCAGCACTTGGACAGGGACGGAGACCCAGTACTTC. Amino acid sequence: CSTWTGTETQYF.